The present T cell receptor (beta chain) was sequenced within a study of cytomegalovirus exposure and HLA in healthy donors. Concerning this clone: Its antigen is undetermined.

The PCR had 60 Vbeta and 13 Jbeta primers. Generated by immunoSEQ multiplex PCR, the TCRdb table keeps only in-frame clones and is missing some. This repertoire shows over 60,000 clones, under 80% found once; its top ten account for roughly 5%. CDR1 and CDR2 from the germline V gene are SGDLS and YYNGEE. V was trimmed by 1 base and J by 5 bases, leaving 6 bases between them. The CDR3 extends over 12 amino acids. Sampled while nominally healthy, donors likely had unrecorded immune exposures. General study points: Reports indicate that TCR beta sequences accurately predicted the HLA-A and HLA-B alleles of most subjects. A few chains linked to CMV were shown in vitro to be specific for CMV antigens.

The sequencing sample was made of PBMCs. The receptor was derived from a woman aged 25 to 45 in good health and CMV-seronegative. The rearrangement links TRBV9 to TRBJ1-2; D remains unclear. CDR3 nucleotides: TGTGCCAGCAGCGTACAGGCGTATGGCTACACCTTC. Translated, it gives CASSVQAYGYTF.